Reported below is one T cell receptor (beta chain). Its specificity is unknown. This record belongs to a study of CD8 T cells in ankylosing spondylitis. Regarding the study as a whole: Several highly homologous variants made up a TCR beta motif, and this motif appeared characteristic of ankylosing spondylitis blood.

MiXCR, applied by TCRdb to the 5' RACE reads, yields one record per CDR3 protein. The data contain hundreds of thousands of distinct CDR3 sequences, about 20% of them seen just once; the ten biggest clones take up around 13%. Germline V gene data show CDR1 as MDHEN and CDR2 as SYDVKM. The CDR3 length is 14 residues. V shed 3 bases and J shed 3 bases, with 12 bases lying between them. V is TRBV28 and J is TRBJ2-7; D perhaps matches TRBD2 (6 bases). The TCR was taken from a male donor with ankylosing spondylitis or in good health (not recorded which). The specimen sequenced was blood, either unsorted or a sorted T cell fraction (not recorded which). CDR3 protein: CASSFAGSNYEQYF. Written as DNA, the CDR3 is TGTGCCAGCAGTTTCGCGGGATCTAACTACGAGCAGTACTTC.